This T cell receptor beta chain was sequenced during a study of identical twins. The study's findings and limits: Analyses based on zero insertions could be partly confounded by invariant MAIT and iNKT cells.

One entry per CDR3 protein, called by TCRdb with MiXCR from the 5' RACE reads. The repertoire has under 350,000 distinct CDR3 sequences, roughly 10% of them found once; the top ten carry approximately 7%. The sample holds many counts of this clonotype. Its antigen is not known. These sequences were also reported in another study, on yellow fever vaccine responses in identical twins.

The receptor was isolated from a woman between 18 and 29 years old in good health. The specimen was CD8+ T cells sorted from blood.

This CDR3 reads CASSQKQGVGYEQYF. The CDR3 nucleotides are TGTGCCAGCAGCCAGAAACAGGGAGTAGGGTACGAGCAGTACTTC. The rearrangement links TRBV3-1 to TRBJ2-7, with D perhaps matching TRBD1 (6 bases). CDR3 length equals 15 residues. The germline V and J ends were trimmed by 3 bases and 4 bases, with 16 bases remaining between them. Germline V CDR1 and CDR2: LGHDT, YNNKEL (reference sequence).